These 5 T cell receptor beta chains were sequenced from one sample in a study of blood T cells in healthy people across ages. A sample-barcoded 5' primer and a J-beta primer mix were used in a second PCR of roughly 7 to 12 cycles. TCRdb re-called the 5' RACE reads with MiXCR, one entry per CDR3 protein. Here the sample spans 850,000 to 950,000 distinct CDR3 sequences, 25% to 35% being singletons. Specimen: blood. These receptors were collected from a woman of 80 years or more in good health.

This clonotype occurred a few times. This chain links TRBV12-3 or TRBV12-4 with TRBJ1-4, with TRBD1 as a possible D gene (6 bases). There are 16 residues in the CDR3. V gave up 3 bases and J gave up 8 bases, with 19 bases separating them. CDR3 in DNA: TGTGCCAGCAGTTTGGGGGGGCGGGTAGTAGGAGAAAAACTGTTTTTT. It encodes CASSLGGRVVGEKLFF.

This clonotype was counted ten times or more. The CDR3 here is CSARWGGRGAADTQYF. CDR3 coding DNA: TGCAGTGCTAGATGGGGTGGGCGGGGGGCCGCAGATACGCAGTATTTT. The chain has TRBV20-1 and TRBJ2-3; 8 bases match TRBD2. Trimming at V came to 2 bases and at J to 4 bases, leaving 11 bases not matched to a gene. Germline-derived CDR1 and CDR2 are DFQATT and SNEGSKA (reference sequence). The CDR3 runs 16 residues.

This clonotype turned up a few times. This may stem from a read error, because a much larger clone lies one nucleotide away. The chain recombines TRBV7-2 with TRBJ1-1, with D hard to call. The CDR3 contains 14 residues. Trimming left V 10 bases short and J 0 bases short, with 15 bases between. Germline CDR1 and CDR2: SGHTA and FQGNSA. CDR3 DNA: TGTGCCACCAAAAGAGGAGATGTGAACACTGAAGCTTTCTTT. Translated, it gives CATKRGDVNTEAFF.

The sample holds many counts of this clonotype. This sequence joins TRBV6-2 or TRBV6-3 and TRBJ2-1; 13 bases agree with TRBD2. The CDR3 runs 14 residues. CDR1 is MNHEY, CDR2 SVGEGT, per germline. Unmatched junction bases numbered 1, after V lost 6 bases and J lost 5 bases. CDR3 nucleotides: TGTGCCAGCAGAACTAGCGGGGGGGACAATGAGCAGTTCTTC. Its protein is CASRTSGGDNEQFF.

This clonotype was detected a few times. V usage is TRBV25-1 and J usage is TRBJ1-4, with 8 nucleotides matching TRBD1. In germline, CDR1 is MGHDK, CDR2 SYGVNS. There are 17 residues in the CDR3. With 3 bases clipped from V and 2 bases from J, the junction kept 8 bases outside the gene matches. CDR3 DNA: TGTGCCAGCAGTGACGGCAGGGGGCTCCTCACTAATGAAAAACTGTTTTTT. This codes for CASSDGRGLLTNEKLFF. Full variable domain (outside the CDR3, taken from reference TRBV25-1 and TRBJ1-4): EADIYQTPRYLVIGTGKKITLECSQTMGHDKMYWYQQDPGMELHLIHYSYGVNSTEKGDLSSESTVSRIRTEHFPLTLESARPSHTSQYLCASSDGRGLLTNEKLFFGSGTQLSVL.